What follows describes a single T cell receptor beta chain. The antigen is not known. This CDR3 is 15 amino acids long. The V segment lost 5 bases and the J segment 3 bases; nucleotides outside the gene matches: 8. Germline V lookup: CDR1 MDHEN, CDR2 SYDVKM. This sample is drawn from a study of OX40 agonist ivuxolimab in advanced cancers. General study results and limits: Nonresponders included some who also had low normalized T-cell clonal expansion.

Here immunoSEQ multiplex PCR was the method, and the copy in TCRdb shows in-frame clones only, minus some. In the table there are around 69,000 clones, about nine tenths of which are singletons. The chain recombines TRBV28 with TRBJ1-2; 8 bases are a match to TRBD1. This TCR was sampled from an adult with an advanced solid tumor such as melanoma, head and neck, liver or kidney cancer. The sequences come from CD4+ or CD8+ T cells sorted from blood, collected in a trial of the OX40 agonist ivuxolimab. The chain's CDR3 is CASSKTDRAYYGYTF. The CDR3 DNA is TGTGCCAGCAGTAAAACGGACAGGGCTTACTATGGCTACACCTTC.